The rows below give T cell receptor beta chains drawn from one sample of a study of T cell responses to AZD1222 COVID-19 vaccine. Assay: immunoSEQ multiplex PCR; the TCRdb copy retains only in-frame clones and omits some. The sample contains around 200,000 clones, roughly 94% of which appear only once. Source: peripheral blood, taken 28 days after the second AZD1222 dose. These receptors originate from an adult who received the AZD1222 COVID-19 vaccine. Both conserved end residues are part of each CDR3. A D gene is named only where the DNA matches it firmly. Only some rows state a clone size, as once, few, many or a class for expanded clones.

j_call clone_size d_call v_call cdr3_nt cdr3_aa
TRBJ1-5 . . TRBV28 TGTGCCAGCTCCAGCGGGCGAAAGGGAGGCAATCAGCCCCAGCATTTT CASSSGRKGGNQPQHF
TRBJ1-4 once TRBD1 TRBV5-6 TGTGCCAGCAGTTGGGACAGGGGGCGCGGTAATGAAAAACTGTTTTTT CASSWDRGRGNEKLFF
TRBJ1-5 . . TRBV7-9 TGTGCCAGCAGCTTAGACCGGCTCCAGCCCCAGCATTTT CASSLDRLQPQHF
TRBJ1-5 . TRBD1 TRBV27 TGTGCCAGCAGTATCAACGACAGGGTAAGCGATCAGCCCCAGCATTTT CASSINDRVSDQPQHF
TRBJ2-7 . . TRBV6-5 TGTGCCAGCAGTTACTCGATATACGGATCCTACGAGCAGTACTTC CASSYSIYGSYEQYF
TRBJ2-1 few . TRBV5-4 TGTGCCAGCAGGTCGGACAGCTACAATGAGCAGTTCTTC CASRSDSYNEQFF
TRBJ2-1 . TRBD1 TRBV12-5 TGTGCTAGTGGTTTCGGGACAGCCTACAATGAGCAGTTCTTC CASGFGTAYNEQFF
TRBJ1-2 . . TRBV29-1 TGCAGCGTCGAAATTGGACCCGGAGGTTATGGCTACACCTTC CSVEIGPGGYGYTF
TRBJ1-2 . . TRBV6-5 TGTGCCAGCAGGGCGGGGGGGACCGACTATGGCTACACCTTC CASRAGGTDYGYTF
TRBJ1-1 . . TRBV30 TGTGCCTGGAGCTACCAAGCAAACACTGAAGCTTTCTTT CAWSYQANTEAFF
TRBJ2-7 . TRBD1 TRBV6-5 TGTGCCAGCAGCACCGGGACAGGGGGCTGGGAGCAGTACTTC CASSTGTGGWEQYF
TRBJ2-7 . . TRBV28 TGTGCCAGCAGTTCCCCCCCTCAGGGGAATTACGAGCAGTACTTC CASSSPPQGNYEQYF
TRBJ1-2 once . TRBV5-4 TGTGCCAGCAGCTTGGTTGTCGGGTATGGCTACACCTTC CASSLVVGYGYTF
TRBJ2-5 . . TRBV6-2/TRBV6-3 TGTGCCAGCAGTCTAAGTTCGGGACTGGCGCAAGAGACCCAGTACTTC CASSLSSGLAQETQYF
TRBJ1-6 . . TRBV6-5 TGTGCCTCTAGTGGGAGCTCCTATAATTCACCCCTCCACTTT CASSGSSYNSPLHF
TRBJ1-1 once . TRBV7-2 TGTGCCAGCAGCCCCGGTCACACCTTGAACACTGAAGCTTTCTTT CASSPGHTLNTEAFF
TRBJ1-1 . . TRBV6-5 TGTGCCAGCAGTTACTCGTGGGGTAGGAACACTGAAGCTTTCTTT CASSYSWGRNTEAFF
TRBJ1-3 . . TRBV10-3 TGTGCCATCAGTGAATCGAAAGGACAAACACTCTCTGGAAACACCATATATTTT CAISESKGQTLSGNTIYF
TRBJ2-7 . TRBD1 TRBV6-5 TGTGCCAGCAGAAGCGGACAGGGGGCTTACGAGCAGTACTTC CASRSGQGAYEQYF
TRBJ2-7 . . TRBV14 TGTGCCAGCAGCCGCGACTACGAGCAGTACTTC CASSRDYEQYF
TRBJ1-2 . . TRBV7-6 TGTGCCAGCAGCTTAAAACAGAACTATGGCTACACCTTC CASSLKQNYGYTF
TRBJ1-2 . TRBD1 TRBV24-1 TGTGCCACCAGTGAACCGGACAGGGGTTATGGCTACACCTTC CATSEPDRGYGYTF
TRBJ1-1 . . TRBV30 TGTGCCTGGAGTGCCGACTTTCAAAGAGAAGCTTTCTTT CAWSADFQREAFF
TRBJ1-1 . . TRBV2 TGTGCCAGCAGCCGCGGAGGGAACACTGAAGCTTTCTTT CASSRGGNTEAFF
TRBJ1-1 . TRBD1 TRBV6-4 TGTGCCACTCAGGGGGGTACGTGGACCCCTTTGAACACTGAAGCTTTCTTT CATQGGTWTPLNTEAFF
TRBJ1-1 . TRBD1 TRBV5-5 TGTGCCAGCAGCCGAACTGTTGGGACAGGGGGCAAGGGCACTGAAGCTTTCTTT CASSRTVGTGGKGTEAFF
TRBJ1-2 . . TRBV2 TGTGCCAGCAGTGTTTCGCTCTTGAGCTACACCTTC CASSVSLLSYTF
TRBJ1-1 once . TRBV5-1 TGCGCCAGCAGCTTGGATGCAGGGAATGAAGCTTTCTTT CASSLDAGNEAFF
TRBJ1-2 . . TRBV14 TGTGCCAGCAGCCAGGGTTCGGGGGGCGGTAACTATGGCTACACCTTC CASSQGSGGGNYGYTF
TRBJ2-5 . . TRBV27 TGTGCCAGCAGTTCCCCCCAAGAGACCCAGTACTTC CASSSPQETQYF
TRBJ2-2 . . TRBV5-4 TGTGCCAGCAACGAGGGGGGAGCCGGGGAGCTGTTTTTT CASNEGGAGELFF
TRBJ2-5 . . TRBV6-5 TGTGCCAGCAGTTACTCGGACCGATCCCCGGAGACCCAGTACTTC CASSYSDRSPETQYF
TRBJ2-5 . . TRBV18 TGTGCCAGCTCACCGGGCCTCCAAGAGACCCAGTACTTC CASSPGLQETQYF
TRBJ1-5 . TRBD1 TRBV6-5 TGTGCCAGCAGTCCGACAGGGAGCAATCAGCCCCAGCATTTT CASSPTGSNQPQHF
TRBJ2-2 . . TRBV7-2 TGTGCCAGCAGCTTAGGAAAAAACACCGGGGAGCTGTTTTTT CASSLGKNTGELFF
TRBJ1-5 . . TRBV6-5 TGTGCCAGCAGTTACTCGCCTCTTCAGCCCCAGCATTTT CASSYSPLQPQHF
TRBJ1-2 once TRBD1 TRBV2 TGTGCCAGCAGTGAACAGGGACAGGGGCGCGGCTACACCTTC CASSEQGQGRGYTF
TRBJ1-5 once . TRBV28 TGTGCCAGCAGTCTCTGGCACAGCTCTTATAGCAATCAGCCCCAGCATTTT CASSLWHSSYSNQPQHF
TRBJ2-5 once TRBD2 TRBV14 TGTGCCAGCAGCCAAGTAGCGGGAGGGCCGGGGCAAGAGACCCAGTACTTC CASSQVAGGPGQETQYF
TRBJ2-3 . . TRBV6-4 TGTGCCAGCAGTGACTCTGGGCGCGCAGATACGCAGTATTTT CASSDSGRADTQYF
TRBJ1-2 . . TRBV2 TGTGCCAGCCTACAGGCGAGCTATGGCTACACCTTC CASLQASYGYTF
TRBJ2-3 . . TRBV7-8 TGTGCCAGCAGCAAAACTGAGCGGAGCACAGATACGCAGTATTTT CASSKTERSTDTQYF
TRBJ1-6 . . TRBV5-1 TGCGCCACCGGAACGGGGACTGAGTTTGGTTCACCCCTCCACTTT CATGTGTEFGSPLHF
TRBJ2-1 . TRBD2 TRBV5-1 TGCGCCAGCAGAAAAGTTATGGCGGGAGGCAGTGTGAATGAGCAGTTCTTC CASRKVMAGGSVNEQFF
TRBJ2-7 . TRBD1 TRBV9 TGTGCCAGCAGCGCAGGGGGTTCCTCCTACGAGCAGTACTTC CASSAGGSSYEQYF
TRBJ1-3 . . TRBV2 TGTGCCAGCAGGGCCGATGATAGCTCTGGAAACACCATATATTTT CASRADDSSGNTIYF
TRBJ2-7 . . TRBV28 TGTGCCAGCAGTCGAAGGGGAGTACGCTCCTACGAGCAGTACTTC CASSRRGVRSYEQYF
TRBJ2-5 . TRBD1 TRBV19 TGTGCCAGTAGTTTACGGGACAGTAAAGAGGCCCAGTACTTC CASSLRDSKEAQYF
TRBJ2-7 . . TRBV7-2 TGTGCCAGCAGCTTTGGCACAGGTCATGAGCAGTACTTC CASSFGTGHEQYF
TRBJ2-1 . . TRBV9 TGTGCCAGCAGCGTAGCCCTATGGGACAATGAGCAGTTCTTC CASSVALWDNEQFF
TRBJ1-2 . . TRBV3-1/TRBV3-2 TGTGCCAGCAGCCAAGATCTGGGGATAGGTGGCTACACCTTC CASSQDLGIGGYTF
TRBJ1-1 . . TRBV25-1 TGTGCCAGCAGCCCGCTCTTTTGGGGTGACGCTGAAGCTTTCTTT CASSPLFWGDAEAFF
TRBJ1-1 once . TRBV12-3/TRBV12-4 TGTGCCAGCAGTTTTGCTATGAGGTCTGAAGCTTTCTTT CASSFAMRSEAFF
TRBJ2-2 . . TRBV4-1 TGCGCCAGCCGCCCGGGGATCTCTGCCGGGGAGCTGTTTTTT CASRPGISAGELFF
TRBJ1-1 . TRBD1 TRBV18 TGTGCCAGCTCACCTTTCGGACAGGGCAACACTGAAGCTTTCTTT CASSPFGQGNTEAFF
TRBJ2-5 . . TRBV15 TGTGCCACCAGCGGGCTTCAGGACCCTGTCACGGGAACCCAGTACTTC CATSGLQDPVTGTQYF
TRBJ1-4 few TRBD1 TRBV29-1 TGCAGCGTTGCCCGGACAGGGATTAATGAAAAACTGTTTTTT CSVARTGINEKLFF
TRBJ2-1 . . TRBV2 TGTGCCAGCAGTGAACCACCGAGGGGGAACAATGAGCAGTTCTTC CASSEPPRGNNEQFF
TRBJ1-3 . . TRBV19 TGTGCCAGTAGTGCGGGACGGTTCTCTGGAAACACCATATATTTT CASSAGRFSGNTIYF